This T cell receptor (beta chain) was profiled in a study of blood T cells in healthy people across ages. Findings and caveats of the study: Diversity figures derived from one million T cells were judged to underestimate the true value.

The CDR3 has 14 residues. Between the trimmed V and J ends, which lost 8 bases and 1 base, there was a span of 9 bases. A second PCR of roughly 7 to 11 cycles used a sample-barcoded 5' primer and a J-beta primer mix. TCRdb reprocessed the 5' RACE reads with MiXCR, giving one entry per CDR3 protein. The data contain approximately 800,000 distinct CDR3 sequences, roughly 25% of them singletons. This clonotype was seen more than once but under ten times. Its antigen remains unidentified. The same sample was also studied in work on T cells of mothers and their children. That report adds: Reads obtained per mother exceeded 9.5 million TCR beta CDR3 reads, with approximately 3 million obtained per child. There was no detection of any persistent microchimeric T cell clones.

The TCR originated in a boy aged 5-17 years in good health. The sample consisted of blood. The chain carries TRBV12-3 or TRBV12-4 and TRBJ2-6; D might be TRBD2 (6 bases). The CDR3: CASRGFSGANVLTF. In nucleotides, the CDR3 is TGTGCCAGCCGGGGGTTTTCTGGGGCCAACGTCCTGACTTTC.